Presented here are 16 T cell receptor beta chains from one specimen sequenced in a study of early T cells in non-severe SARS-CoV-2 infection. TCRdb processed the 5' RACE reads anew with MiXCR; each CDR3 protein has one entry. The sample holds 25,000 to 30,000 distinct CDR3 sequences, approximately 5.3% seen once. What was sequenced was whole blood. These receptors originate from an adult who was a healthcare worker with PCR-confirmed SARS-CoV-2 infection or an uninfected control (not recorded which).

The CDR3 nucleotides read TGTGCCAGCAGTTACACCACAGGGTACCAGCCCCAGCATTTT. It encodes CASSYTTGYQPQHF. The chain employs TRBV6-5 and TRBJ1-5; D may be TRBD1 (6 bases). V lost 2 bases and J 7 bases, leaving 12 bases between the germline ends. The CDR3 loop spans 14 amino acids. CDR1 MNHEY and CDR2 SVGAGI come from the germline V gene.

This clonotype was detected ten times or more. The chain is built from TRBV20-1 and TRBJ2-7; TRBD2 matches at 7 bases. CDR3 length: 16 amino acids. V lost 5 bases, J lost 7 bases, and 20 bases stayed unmatched. Germline CDR1 is DFQATT and CDR2 is SNEGSKA (reference sequence). CDR3 nucleotides: TGCAGTGCTCCTGACTTCCGGGTGGCGGGAGAACGTGAGCAGTACTTC. Protein product: CSAPDFRVAGEREQYF.

Comment on this clonotype: A clone one base away is much larger, so this may be a read error. This chain joins TRBV6-5 and TRBJ2-1; D is unclear. CDR3 length: 15 amino acids. CDR1 MNHEY and CDR2 SVGAGI come from the germline V gene. The CDR3 protein is CAISYGFGTYNEQFF. Written as DNA, the CDR3 is TGTGCCATCAGTTACGGGTTCGGAACCTACAATGAGCAGTTCTTC.

In this sample, this clonotype turned up many times. The chain has TRBV21-1 and TRBJ2-1; no check of the table's D call, TRBD1, against the DNA was made. TRBV21-1 represents a pseudogene. This CDR3 spans 13 amino acids. The CDR3 protein is CASSTGTGVKQFF. DNA of the CDR3: TGTGCCAGCAGCACTGGGACAGGGGTAAAGCAGTTCTTC.

The chain employs TRBV29-1 and TRBJ2-4; 9 bases are shared with TRBD1. The CDR3 covers 13 residues. V was clipped by 6 bases and J by 8 bases; unmatched bases: 8. Germline values: CDR1 SQVTM, CDR2 ANQGSEA. The CDR3 bases are TGCAGCGTCGTACAGGGGGCAGGGGACATTCAGTACTTC. As protein: CSVVQGAGDIQYF.

This clonotype was counted many times. The rearrangement uses TRBV20-1 and TRBJ2-7, with 8 bases fitting TRBD2. Germline CDR1 reads DFQATT; CDR2 reads SNEGSKA (reference sequence). Trimming at V came to 3 bases and at J to 6 bases, leaving 7 bases not matched to a gene. This CDR3 has 13 amino acids. CDR3 bases: TGCAGTGCTAGCGAGAATAGCGGGGCCGAGCAGTACTTC. Residues: CSASENSGAEQYF.

This chain joins TRBV11-3 and TRBJ2-3; 10 bases line up with TRBD2. Per the germline V gene, CDR1 is SGHNT and CDR2 is YENEEA. V gave up 2 bases and J gave up 3 bases; unmatched junction bases: 5. The CDR3 has 16 amino acids. CDR3 loop: CASSLWSGRATDTQYF. The CDR3 nucleotides read TGTGCCAGCAGCTTATGGAGCGGGAGGGCAACAGATACGCAGTATTTT.

This clonotype appeared many times. This rearrangement joins TRBV7-9 to TRBJ1-1, with D possibly being TRBD1 (5 bases). CDR3 length: 17 amino acids. Between the trimmed V and J ends, which lost 5 bases and 0 bases, there was a span of 19 bases. Germline CDR1 is SEHNR and CDR2 is FQNEAQ (reference sequence). The CDR3 protein is CASSVSGLGGMNTEAFF. The DNA for the CDR3 is TGTGCCAGCAGCGTATCGGGGCTCGGTGGGATGAACACTGAAGCTTTCTTT.

This clonotype was seen ten or more times. The CDR3 loop is CASSSLRGNTEAFF. The CDR3 bases are TGTGCCAGCAGCTCTCTAAGGGGGAACACTGAAGCTTTCTTT. This chain links TRBV7-6 with TRBJ1-1, with D maybe TRBD1 (5 bases). V was shortened by 4 bases and J by 1 base, with 10 bases between the two germline ends. The germline CDR1 and CDR2 sequences are SGHVS and FNYEAQ. This CDR3 has 14 residues.

Ten or more counts support this clonotype. The V gene is TRBV4-2, the J gene TRBJ2-1, with D maybe TRBD2 (6 bases). The CDR3 consists of 18 residues. Trimming took 0 bases from V and 5 from J, leaving 20 bases between them. Germline-derived CDR1 and CDR2 are LGHNA and YNFKEQ. The CDR3 reads CASSQEFGPAGKDNEQFF. The CDR3 nucleotides read TGTGCCAGCAGCCAAGAATTCGGTCCAGCGGGCAAAGACAATGAGCAGTTCTTC.

J is TRBJ1-2 and V is TRBV9; no firm D call. The V gene lost 3 bases and the J gene lost 0 bases, with 12 bases spanning the gap. The germline CDR1 and CDR2 sequences are SGDLS and YYNGEE. This CDR3 contains 15 residues. CDR3 loop: CASSERAGPNYGYTF. CDR3 in DNA: TGTGCCAGCAGCGAGAGGGCAGGCCCTAACTATGGCTACACCTTC.

This clonotype came up many times. The V call is TRBV20-1, the J call TRBJ2-1; a possible D gene is TRBD1 (6 bases). Germline-derived CDR1 and CDR2 are DFQATT and SNEGSKA (reference sequence). V was pared by 4 bases and J by 6 bases, with 16 bases between. The length of the CDR3 is 14 residues. The chain's CDR3 is CSAKARDNFNEQFF. For the CDR3, the DNA is TGCAGTGCTAAAGCCAGGGACAACTTCAATGAGCAGTTCTTC.

This clonotype was recorded at least ten times. The V gene is TRBV12-3 or TRBV12-4, the J gene TRBJ2-1, with D possibly being TRBD1 or TRBD2 (6 bases each). V was clipped by 3 bases and J by 7 bases, with 10 bases between them. This CDR3 comprises 13 residues. CDR3: CASSLVGGNEQFF. The CDR3, as DNA: TGTGCCAGCAGTTTGGTAGGGGGGAATGAGCAGTTCTTC.

V usage is TRBV4-2 and J usage is TRBJ2-3; D call uncertain. V shed 0 bases and J shed 4 bases, with 17 bases lying between them. This CDR3 comprises 17 residues. Germline CDR1 LGHNA, CDR2 YNFKEQ. The CDR3 DNA is TGTGCCAGCAGCCAAGATCTTGGGGTCCTCTCGCCAGATACGCAGTATTTT. Protein product: CASSQDLGVLSPDTQYF.

The table lists this clonotype with many counts. This chain connects TRBV18 to TRBJ2-3; D is unresolved. CDR1 is KGHSH and CDR2 is LQKENI in the germline V gene. This CDR3 contains 14 residues. The V and J ends lost 0 bases and 8 bases respectively, with 12 bases between them. CDR3 region: CASSPPGPSGTQYF. CDR3 DNA: TGTGCCAGCTCACCACCAGGACCCTCCGGTACGCAGTATTTT.

This clonotype was recorded many times. This chain links TRBV6-6 with TRBJ2-3; D is possibly TRBD2 (5 bases). From germline, CDR1 is MNHNY and CDR2 SVGAGI (reference sequence). The CDR3 runs to 15 residues. V lost 4 bases and J 1 base, leaving 12 bases between the germline ends. The CDR3 is CASSSANGGTDTQYF. The CDR3 DNA reads TGTGCCAGCAGTTCCGCCAACGGGGGCACAGATACGCAGTATTTT.